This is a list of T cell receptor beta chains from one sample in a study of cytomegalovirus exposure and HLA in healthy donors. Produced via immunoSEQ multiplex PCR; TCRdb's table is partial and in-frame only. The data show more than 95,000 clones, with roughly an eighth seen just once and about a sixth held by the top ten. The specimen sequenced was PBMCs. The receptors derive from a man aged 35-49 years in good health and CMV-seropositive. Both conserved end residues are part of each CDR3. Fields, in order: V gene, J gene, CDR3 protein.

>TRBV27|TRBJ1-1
CASSLSLNTEAFF
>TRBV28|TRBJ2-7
CASSTHRGGSNEQYF
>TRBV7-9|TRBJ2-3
CASSLTSGLDTQYF
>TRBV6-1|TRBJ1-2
CASSEGTGSYGYTF
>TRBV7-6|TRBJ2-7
CASSFQPLKDRLYEQYF
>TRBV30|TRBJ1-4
CAWDRGEANEKLFF
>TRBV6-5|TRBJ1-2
CASSYITGRDGYTF
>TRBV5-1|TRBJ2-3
CASTNPTGGGRTDTQYF
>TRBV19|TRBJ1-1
CASRYEGNTEAFF
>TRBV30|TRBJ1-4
CAWSNRGSVGEKPFF
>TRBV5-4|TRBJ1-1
CASSRGGKDTEAFF
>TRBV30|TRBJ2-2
CAWRPGISTGELFF